This TCR beta chain was sequenced in a study of PD-1 blockade in classical Hodgkin lymphoma. Study background: With a 2-week interval, patients received intravenous nivolumab at 3 mg/kg. Whole-study results and caveats: Those achieving complete response showed baseline diversity like newly diagnosed patients.

This CDR3 has 16 residues. V gave up 3 bases and J gave up 4 bases; unmatched junction bases: 8. The V gene's germline CDR1 is SGHVS and CDR2 FQNEAQ. Regarding this clone: Its cognate antigen is unknown.

Sample time point: cycle 4 day 1 (C4D1), after more than five weeks of nivolumab. Every patient experienced relapse after autologous stem cell transplantation, and brentuximab vedotin exposure varied. Generated by immunoSEQ multiplex PCR, the TCRdb table keeps only in-frame clones and is missing some. This table has about 24,000 clones, about 70% appearing once. This sequence was found in a human donor with classical Hodgkin lymphoma. Source: peripheral blood mononuclear cells (PBMCs), taken before the fourth cycle of nivolumab. V is TRBV7-8 and J is TRBJ1-2; 10 positions agree with TRBD1. The CDR3 sequence: CASSLRDRGKSYGYTF. The CDR3, as DNA: TGTGCCAGCAGCTTGAGGGACAGGGGAAAGTCCTATGGCTACACCTTC.